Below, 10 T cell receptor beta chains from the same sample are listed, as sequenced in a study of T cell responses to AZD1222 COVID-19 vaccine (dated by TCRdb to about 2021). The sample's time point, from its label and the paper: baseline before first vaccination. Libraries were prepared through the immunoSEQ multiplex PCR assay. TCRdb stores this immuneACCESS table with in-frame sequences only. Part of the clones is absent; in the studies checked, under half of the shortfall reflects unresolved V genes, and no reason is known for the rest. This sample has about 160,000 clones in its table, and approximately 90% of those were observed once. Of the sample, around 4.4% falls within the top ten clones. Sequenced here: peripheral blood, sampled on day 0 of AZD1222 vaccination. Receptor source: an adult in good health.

The CDR3 DNA reads TGTGCCAGCAGCTTAGACCGGGGACTAGGGCGGAACCAAGAGACCCAGTACTTC. This sequence encodes CASSLDRGLGRNQETQYF. The chain employs TRBV11-2 and TRBJ2-5; 8 positions agree with TRBD2. This CDR3 has 18 residues. Per the germline V gene, CDR1 is SGHAT and CDR2 is FQNNGV. After removal of 0 bases from V and 0 bases from J, the junction contained 9 bases not matched to a gene.

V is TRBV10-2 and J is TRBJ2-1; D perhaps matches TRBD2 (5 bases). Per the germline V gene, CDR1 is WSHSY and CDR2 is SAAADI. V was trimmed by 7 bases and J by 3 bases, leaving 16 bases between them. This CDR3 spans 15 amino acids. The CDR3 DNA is TGCGCCAGCAAAGAGGAGGAAGGGCTCTACAATGAGCAGTTCTTC. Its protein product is CASKEEEGLYNEQFF.

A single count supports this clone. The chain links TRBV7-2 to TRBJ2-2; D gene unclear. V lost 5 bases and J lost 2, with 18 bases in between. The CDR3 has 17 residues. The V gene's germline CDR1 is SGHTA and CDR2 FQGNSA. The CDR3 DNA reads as TGTGCCAGCAGCCCGCCCGGGCAGCCTCGAAACACCGGGGAGCTGTTTTTT. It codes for CASSPPGQPRNTGELFF. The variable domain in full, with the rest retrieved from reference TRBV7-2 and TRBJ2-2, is GAGVSQSPSNKVTEKGKDVELRCDPISGHTALYWYRQSLGQGLEFLIYFQGNSAPDKSGLPSDRFSAERTGGSVSTLTIQRTQQEDSAVYLCASSPPGQPRNTGELFFGEGSRLTVL.

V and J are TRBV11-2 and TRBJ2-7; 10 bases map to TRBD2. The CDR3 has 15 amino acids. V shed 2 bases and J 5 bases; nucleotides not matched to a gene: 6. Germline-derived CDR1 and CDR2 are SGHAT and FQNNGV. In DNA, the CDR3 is TGTGCCAGCAGCTTATTTCCTAGCGGGAGTGACGAGCAGTACTTC. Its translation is CASSLFPSGSDEQYF.

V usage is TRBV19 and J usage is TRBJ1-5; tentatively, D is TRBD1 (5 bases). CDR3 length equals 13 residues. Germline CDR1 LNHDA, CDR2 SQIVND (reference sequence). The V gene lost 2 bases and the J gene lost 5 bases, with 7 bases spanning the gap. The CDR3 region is CASSIQGDQPQHF. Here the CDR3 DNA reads TGTGCCAGTAGTATACAGGGTGATCAGCCCCAGCATTTT.

CDR3 in amino acids: CASSQVFGELFF. The CDR3 nucleotides read TGTGCCAGCAGCCAAGTTTTTGGGGAGCTGTTTTTT. The rearrangement links TRBV3-1 (or the pseudogene TRBV3-2) to TRBJ2-2; D is unresolved. The CDR3 covers 12 residues. Per the germline V gene, CDR1 is LGHDT and CDR2 is YNNKEL (reference sequence). The V end lost 1 base, the J end lost 8 bases, and 5 bases lay between the germline ends.

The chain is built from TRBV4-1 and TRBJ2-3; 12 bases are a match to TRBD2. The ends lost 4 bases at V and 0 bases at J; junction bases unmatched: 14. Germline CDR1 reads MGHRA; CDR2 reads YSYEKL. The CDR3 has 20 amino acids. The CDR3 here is CASSRSVGASGRESTDTQYF. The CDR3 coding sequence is TGCGCCAGCAGCCGCTCCGTGGGGGCTAGCGGGAGGGAGAGCACAGATACGCAGTATTTT.

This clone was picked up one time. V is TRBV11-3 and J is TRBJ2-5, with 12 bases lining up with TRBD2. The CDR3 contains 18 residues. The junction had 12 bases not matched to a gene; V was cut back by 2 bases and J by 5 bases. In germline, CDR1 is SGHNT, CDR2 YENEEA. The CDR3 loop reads CASSLRTSGTWRQETQYF. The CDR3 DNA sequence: TGTGCCAGCAGCTTACGGACTAGCGGGACGTGGCGTCAGGAGACCCAGTACTTC.

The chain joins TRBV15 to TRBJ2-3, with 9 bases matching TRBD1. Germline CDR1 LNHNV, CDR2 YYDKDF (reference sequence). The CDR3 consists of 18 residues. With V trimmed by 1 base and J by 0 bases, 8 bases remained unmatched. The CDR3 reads CATSRVKGQGPSTDTQYF. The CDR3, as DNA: TGTGCCACCAGCAGAGTAAAGGGACAGGGACCTAGCACAGATACGCAGTATTTT.

In DNA, the CDR3 is TGTGCCAGCAGCGTAGCCCCTAGCGGGACCACAGATACGCAGTATTTT. Translation: CASSVAPSGTTDTQYF. The rearrangement joins TRBV9 to TRBJ2-3, with TRBD2 matching over 9 bases. Unmatched junction bases numbered 4, after V lost 0 bases and J lost 2 bases. The germline CDR1 and CDR2 sequences are SGDLS and YYNGEE. The CDR3 extends over 16 amino acids.